A selection of T cell receptor beta chains follows, all from one sample in a study of shared clonotypes between healthy human individuals. Sequencing used immunoSEQ multiplex PCR; TCRdb keeps in-frame clones, though not all of them. The sample has 2 million to 3 million clones, over 85% seen once. The source material was naive CD4+ T cells from PBMCs. Receptors were obtained from a man younger than 30 in good health. Some clones in this sample may be carry-over from other donors' samples. CDR3s include the opening cysteine and the closing phenylalanine or tryptophan. The D gene is left open where the match is weak. Expanded clones are given a class, and other clones once, few, many or no size at all.

d_gene	v_gene	abundance	j_gene	CDR3aa	CDR3nt
TRBD2	TRBV14	-	TRBJ2-1	CASSQLTSGNSYNEQFF	TGTGCCAGCAGCCAATTGACTAGCGGAAACTCCTACAATGAGCAGTTCTTC
-	TRBV2	-	TRBJ2-3	CASSAWGPAGTDTQYF	TGTGCCAGCAGTGCTTGGGGCCCGGCGGGCACAGATACGCAGTATTTT
-	TRBV29-1	few	TRBJ1-1	CSVETGNTEAFF	TGCAGCGTTGAAACGGGGAACACTGAAGCTTTCTTT
-	TRBV5-6	-	TRBJ2-7	CASSLRRGTTYEQYF	TGTGCCAGCAGCTTGCGCAGGGGCACCACCTACGAGCAGTACTTC
-	TRBV5-1	-	TRBJ1-4	CASSLIGRQESEKLFF	TGCGCCAGCAGCTTGATTGGCCGCCAGGAAAGTGAAAAACTGTTTTTT
-	TRBV28	-	TRBJ2-1	CASSPQIFDRSNEQFF	TGTGCCAGCAGTCCACAAATATTCGACAGGTCCAATGAGCAGTTCTTC
-	TRBV6-5	-	TRBJ1-2	CASSSQRHIGYGYTF	TGTGCCAGCAGTTCCCAAAGACATATTGGGTATGGCTACACCTTC
-	TRBV28	-	TRBJ1-5	CASSLAAGTGNQPQHF	TGTGCCAGCAGTTTAGCGGCGGGCACGGGGAATCAGCCCCAGCATTTT
-	TRBV4-1	once	TRBJ1-6	CASSQDPGVSYSPLHF	TGCGCCAGCAGCCAAGATCCCGGGGTGAGTTATTCACCCCTCCACTTT
TRBD2	TRBV4-2	-	TRBJ2-7	CASSQAAGPTYEQYF	TGTGCCAGCAGCCAAGCAGCGGGGCCCACCTACGAGCAGTACTTC
TRBD1	TRBV7-8	-	TRBJ2-1	CASSFMWDRSVEEQFF	TGTGCCAGCAGCTTTATGTGGGACAGGAGTGTTGAGGAGCAGTTCTTC